This T cell receptor (beta chain) comes out of a study of blood T cell repertoires in COVID-19. V lost 0 bases and J 0 bases, leaving 8 bases between the germline ends. The CDR3 totals 16 residues. Germline V gene data show CDR1 as LGHNA and CDR2 as YSLEER. Produced via immunoSEQ multiplex PCR; TCRdb's table is partial and in-frame only. The table has 200,000 to 300,000 clones, around 86% seen once. The receptor was derived from a woman aged 40 to 55 who had recovered from COVID-19. The sequenced sample consisted of peripheral blood. V and J are TRBV4-3 and TRBJ2-2, with a tentative D call TRBD2 (6 bases). CDR3 nucleotide sequence: TGCGCCAGCAGCCAAGAATTAGCGGCGAACACCGGGGAGCTGTTTTTT. Amino acids: CASSQELAANTGELFF.